The 21 T cell receptor beta chains below come from one sample, sequenced in a study of response to subunit inactivated influenza vaccine. TCRdb reanalysed the RT-PCR reads using MiXCR and keeps one entry per CDR3 protein. Of 300,000 to 350,000 distinct CDR3 sequences listed, 20% to 25% are singletons. This material consisted of PBMCs from blood, taken about 20 months after vaccination. These receptors all stem from a man between 50 and 69 years old who received an inactivated influenza vaccine.

The rearrangement uses TRBV7-9 and TRBJ2-5; no reliable D call. Per germline, CDR1 SEHNR and CDR2 FQNEAQ (reference sequence). V gave up 5 bases and J gave up 1 base, with 11 bases separating them. The CDR3 is 14 amino acids. In nucleotides, the CDR3 is TGTGCCAGCAGCCACAGACTTATCCAAGAGACCCAGTACTTC. It yields the protein CASSHRLIQETQYF.

This chain connects TRBV12-3 or TRBV12-4 to TRBJ1-1, with 7 bases lining up with TRBD1. Trimming at V came to 2 bases and at J to 4 bases, leaving 4 bases not matched to a gene. The CDR3 has 14 residues. Here the CDR3 reads CASSLTYRGTEAFF. CDR3 coding DNA: TGTGCCAGCAGTTTAACTTACAGGGGCACTGAAGCTTTCTTT.

This chain connects TRBV24-1 to TRBJ1-1, with D maybe TRBD1 (6 bases). The V end was cut by 10 bases, the J end by 4 bases, with 18 bases between. This CDR3 contains 14 residues. From germline, CDR1 is KGHDR and CDR2 SFDVKD. The CDR3 spells CATKGGGGSTEAFF. The CDR3 nucleotides are TGTGCCACAAAGGGGGGGGGAGGAAGCACTGAAGCTTTCTTT.

The rearrangement links TRBV29-1 to TRBJ2-7; D is ambiguous. The V and J ends lost 3 bases and 3 bases respectively, with 12 bases between them. Germline assignment: CDR1 SQVTM and CDR2 ANQGSEA. The CDR3 is 13 amino acids. CDR3: CSVESLRGYEQYF. CDR3 nucleotides: TGCAGCGTTGAGAGTCTCCGAGGCTACGAGCAGTACTTC.

This chain links TRBV20-1 with TRBJ1-1; D possibly corresponds to TRBD1 (5 bases). Germline CDR1 reads DFQATT; CDR2 reads SNEGSKA (reference sequence). With 2 bases removed from V and 0 bases from J, the gap between germline ends came to 16 bases. The CDR3 spans 16 residues. This CDR3 is CSARSPTGGLNTEAFF. For the CDR3, the DNA is TGCAGTGCTAGATCGCCCACAGGCGGTTTGAACACTGAAGCTTTCTTT.

The V and J genes are TRBV7-9 and TRBJ2-2, with 9 positions matching TRBD2. CDR1 is SEHNR, CDR2 FQNEAQ, per germline (reference sequence). The CDR3 is 15 residues long. V dropped 6 bases and J dropped 7; count of bases not matched to a gene: 9. Here the CDR3 reads CASSLMGLAGGELFF. The CDR3 coding sequence is TGTGCCAGCAGTTTAATGGGACTAGCAGGCGGGGAGCTGTTTTTT.

This sequence joins TRBV6-2 or TRBV6-3 and TRBJ1-1; D is unresolved. The CDR3 runs 13 residues. V was cut by 2 bases and J by 5 bases, with 9 bases left in between. CDR1 and CDR2 from the germline V gene are MNHEY and SVGEGT. The CDR3 reads CASSYTWGTEAFF. The CDR3 nucleotides read TGTGCCAGCAGTTACACATGGGGTACTGAAGCTTTCTTT.

The chain employs TRBV7-9 and TRBJ2-1; 9 bases align to TRBD1. The V and J ends lost 1 base and 9 bases, in that order; junction bases with no gene match: 7. The CDR3 has 15 amino acids. CDR1 and CDR2 (germline): SEHNR, FQNEAQ (reference sequence). CDR3: CASSLGGQGGSEQFF. The DNA of the CDR3 is TGTGCCAGCAGCTTAGGGGGACAGGGTGGGAGTGAGCAGTTCTTC. Supplemented by reference TRBV7-9 and TRBJ2-1, the full variable domain reads DTGVSQNPRHKITKRGQNVTFRCDPISEHNRLYWYRQTLGQGPEFLTYFQNEAQLEKSRLLSDRFSAERPKGSFSTLEIQRTEQGDSAMYLCASSLGGQGGSEQFFGPGTRLTVL.

The sample holds a few counts of this clonotype. V is TRBV20-1 and J is TRBJ1-6; D call uncertain. The CDR3 is 13 residues long. Germline values: CDR1 DFQATT, CDR2 SNEGSKA (reference sequence). Trimming stripped 3 bases from V and 7 bases from J, with 10 bases between. The CDR3, as DNA: TGCAGTGCTAGCAGAAGTAAAAATTCACCCCTCCACTTT. It specifies CSASRSKNSPLHF.

The genes are TRBV7-9 and TRBJ2-1, with TRBD2 matching over 8 bases. Germline CDR1 SEHNR, CDR2 FQNEAQ (reference sequence). V shed 1 base and J 3 bases; nucleotides not matched to a gene: 8. The CDR3 runs 17 residues. CDR3 residues: CASSLEVGLASYNEQFF. The CDR3 nucleotides read TGTGCCAGCAGCTTAGAGGTCGGACTAGCCAGCTACAATGAGCAGTTCTTC.

The V gene is TRBV7-8, the J gene TRBJ1-4; 9 bases match TRBD1. The trim removed 1 base at V and 10 bases at J, leaving 10 bases unmatched. CDR3 length equals 16 residues. The germline V gene encodes CDR1 SGHVS and CDR2 FQNEAQ. CDR3 in DNA: TGTGCCAGCAGCTTAGGTGGGGGACAGGGCTCAGGAAAACTGTTTTTT. Protein sequence: CASSLGGGQGSGKLFF.

This clonotype was seen more than once but under ten times. The J gene is TRBJ1-5, the V gene TRBV7-6, with a weak D call TRBD1 (5 bases). The CDR3 has 13 amino acids. Germline V gene lookup returns CDR1 SGHVS and CDR2 FNYEAQ. V lost 5 bases to trimming and J lost 6 bases, with 11 bases between them. In DNA form, the CDR3 reads TGTGCCAGCAGCGAGGGGAAGGTTCAGCCCCAGCATTTT. It specifies CASSEGKVQPQHF.

In this sample, this clonotype turned up a few times. V usage is TRBV2 and J usage is TRBJ1-2; no firm D call. The CDR3 sequence is 13 residues long. The ends were cut back, 5 bases at V and 0 bases at J, with 7 bases in the middle. Germline V lookup: CDR1 SNHLY, CDR2 FYNNEI. CDR3 amino acids: CASSIDSNYGYTF. In DNA form, the CDR3 reads TGTGCCAGCAGTATAGACTCTAACTATGGCTACACCTTC.

V and J are TRBV28 and TRBJ2-1; D remains unclear. Germline assignment: CDR1 MDHEN and CDR2 SYDVKM. The CDR3 contains 13 residues. V lost 5 bases to trimming and J lost 0 bases, with 5 bases between them. The CDR3 sequence: CASSQLSYNEQFF. CDR3 DNA: TGTGCCAGCAGTCAACTCTCCTACAATGAGCAGTTCTTC.

This clonotype was detected only a few times. The J gene is TRBJ1-2, the V gene TRBV4-3; the D is unclear. Germline-derived CDR1 and CDR2 are LGHNA and YSLEER. Trimming stripped 0 bases from V and 4 bases from J, with 15 bases between. This CDR3 has 16 amino acids. The CDR3, as DNA: TGCGCCAGCAGCCAAGATCGAGGGCAGGTGGCCTATGGCTACACCTTC. It translates to CASSQDRGQVAYGYTF.

J is TRBJ2-3 and V is TRBV4-3; no definite D call. The V end lost 0 bases, the J end lost 4 bases, and 14 bases lay between the germline ends. The CDR3 covers 16 residues. Germline V lookup: CDR1 LGHNA, CDR2 YSLEER. Written as DNA, the CDR3 is TGCGCCAGCAGCCAAGATCTACCCTCTCCTCCAGATACGCAGTATTTT. It yields the protein CASSQDLPSPPDTQYF.

This chain links TRBV20-1 with TRBJ2-2, with 14 bases fitting TRBD2. Unmatched junction bases numbered 10, after V lost 6 bases and J lost 4 bases. Per the germline V gene, CDR1 is DFQATT and CDR2 is SNEGSKA (reference sequence). The CDR3 runs to 17 residues. This CDR3 reads CSAPTSGRAGVTGELFF. The CDR3 DNA follows: TGCAGTGCCCCGACTAGCGGGAGGGCCGGGGTCACCGGGGAGCTGTTTTTT.

This clonotype was observed a few times. V and J are TRBV16 and TRBJ1-5, with 9 bases lining up with TRBD1. Germline V CDR1 and CDR2: KGHSY, FQNENV. V gave up 0 bases and J gave up 11 bases; unmatched junction bases: 8. This CDR3 is built from 15 residues. CDR3 nucleotide sequence: TGTGCCAGCAGCCAATCTGGGACAGGGCGATGGGCCCAGCATTTT. Its translation is CASSQSGTGRWAQHF.

This clonotype was seen many times. V is TRBV5-1 and J is TRBJ1-2; D may be TRBD1 (5 bases). V dropped 2 bases and J dropped 6 bases, with 17 bases sitting between them. CDR3 length: 15 amino acids. Germline V gene data show CDR1 as SGHRS and CDR2 as YFSETQ. The CDR3 is CASSFSGGGGDGYTF. Written as DNA, the CDR3 is TGCGCCAGCAGCTTTTCGGGCGGGGGAGGCGATGGCTACACCTTC.

This clonotype appeared many times. J is TRBJ1-6 and V is TRBV20-1; D remains ambiguous. V was clipped by 3 bases and J by 9 bases, with 6 bases between them. This CDR3 is 11 amino acids long. Looked up from germline, CDR1 is DFQATT and CDR2 is SNEGSKA (reference sequence). CDR3 DNA: TGCAGTGCTAGTACAAGTTCACCCCTCCACTTT. This codes for CSASTSSPLHF.

The CDR3 region is CASSQTPGAGGGDTQYF. DNA for the CDR3: TGCGCCAGCAGCCAGACCCCCGGAGCGGGGGGAGGAGATACGCAGTATTTT. V is TRBV5-1 and J is TRBJ2-3, with 9 positions matching TRBD2. CDR1 is SGHRS and CDR2 is YFSETQ in the germline V gene. The trim removed 4 bases at V and 5 bases at J, leaving 14 bases unmatched. This CDR3 has 17 amino acids.